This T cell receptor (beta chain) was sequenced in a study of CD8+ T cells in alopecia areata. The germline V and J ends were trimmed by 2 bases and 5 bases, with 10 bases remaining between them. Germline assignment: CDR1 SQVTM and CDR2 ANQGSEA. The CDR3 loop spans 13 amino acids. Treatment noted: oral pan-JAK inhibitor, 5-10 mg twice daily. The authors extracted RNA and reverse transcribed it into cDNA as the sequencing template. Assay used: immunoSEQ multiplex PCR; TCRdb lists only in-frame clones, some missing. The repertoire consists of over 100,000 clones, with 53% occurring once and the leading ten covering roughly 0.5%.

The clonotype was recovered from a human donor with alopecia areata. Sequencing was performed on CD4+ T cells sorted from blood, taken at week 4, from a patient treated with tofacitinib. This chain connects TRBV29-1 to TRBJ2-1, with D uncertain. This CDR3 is CSVEWLTHNEQFF. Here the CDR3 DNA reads TGCAGCGTTGAATGGCTGACACACAATGAGCAGTTCTTC.